The rows below give T cell receptor beta chains drawn from one sample of a study of CD8+CD57+ T cells in acquired aplastic anemia. TCRdb re-called the reads with MiXCR, one entry per CDR3 protein. The sample has 150,000 or so distinct CDR3 sequences; roughly 50% are singletons. Input material: sorted CD4+, CD8+, or CD8+CD57+ T cells (not recorded which) from PBMCs. Receptors originate from a human donor with aplastic anemia. Both conserved end residues are part of each CDR3. Fields, in order: V gene, J gene, CDR3 length, D gene, clone size, CDR3 protein, CDR3 DNA. The D gene is left open where the match is weak. Size values are once, few and many counts, or a class for expanded clones, and some rows have none.

TRBV7-9	TRBJ2-7	16	-	many	CASSPRTAPSSYEQYF	TGTGCCAGCAGCCCCCGGACAGCGCCGAGCTCCTACGAGCAGTACTTC
TRBV27	TRBJ2-1	14	TRBD2	-	CASSLWGREGKQFF	TGTGCCAGCAGTTTATGGGGGCGGGAGGGGAAACAGTTCTTC
TRBV2	TRBJ1-2	14	-	many	CASSVGGTGQGYTF	TGTGCCAGCAGTGTGGGAGGGACGGGGCAGGGCTACACCTTC
TRBV24-1	TRBJ2-3	11	TRBD2	few	CAATSGSTQYF	TGTGCCGCCACTAGCGGGAGCACGCAGTATTTT
TRBV24-1	TRBJ2-1	14	-	-	CATSGTSSYNEQFF	TGTGCCACCAGTGGTACTAGCTCTTACAATGAGCAGTTCTTC
TRBV2	TRBJ1-5	14	TRBD1	-	CASRDQGVGQPQHF	TGTGCCAGCAGGGATCAGGGGGTCGGGCAGCCCCAGCATTTT
TRBV19	TRBJ1-1	15	TRBD1	-	CASSGRRDREIEAFF	TGTGCCAGTAGTGGTCGGCGGGACAGGGAGATTGAAGCTTTCTTT
TRBV20-1	TRBJ1-4	13	-	-	CSARGFLNEKLFF	TGCAGTGCTAGGGGCTTTCTTAATGAAAAACTGTTTTTT
TRBV24-1	TRBJ2-3	16	TRBD2	-	CATSDYTSGDTDTQYF	TGTGCCACCAGTGATTATACTAGCGGGGATACAGATACGCAGTATTTT
TRBV25-1	TRBJ2-1	17	TRBD2	-	CASSTPRVLAGQNEQFF	TGTGCCAGCAGTACCCCTCGTGTTCTAGCGGGACAAAATGAGCAGTTCTTC
TRBV7-2	TRBJ1-2	13	-	-	CASSLDGTYGYTF	TGTGCCAGCAGCTTAGACGGCACCTATGGCTACACCTTC
TRBV5-6	TRBJ2-3	12	-	many	CASSLGSYTQYF	TGTGCCAGCAGCTTGGGTAGCTATACGCAGTATTTT
TRBV15	TRBJ2-2	15	-	few	CATSAGGLNTGELFF	TGTGCCACCAGCGCCGGGGGCTTGAACACCGGGGAGCTGTTTTTT
TRBV29-1	TRBJ1-2	13	-	-	CSVVVSETGGYTF	TGCAGCGTTGTGGTCAGCGAGACGGGGGGCTACACCTTC
TRBV20-1	TRBJ2-2	13	-	many	CSAPLWDTGELFF	TGCAGTGCTCCCCTTTGGGACACCGGGGAGCTGTTTTTT
TRBV5-5	TRBJ1-4	13	-	-	CASSGGGNEKLFF	TGTGCCAGCAGCGGCGGAGGGAACGAAAAACTGTTTTTT
TRBV7-9	TRBJ2-7	13	-	many	CASSPKTGYEQYF	TGTGCCAGCAGCCCGAAGACGGGCTACGAGCAGTACTTC
TRBV5-6	TRBJ2-7	13	-	-	CASSWGVRGEQYF	TGTGCCAGCAGCTGGGGGGTGAGAGGTGAGCAGTACTTC
TRBV10-3	TRBJ2-2	16	TRBD1	-	CAIRDRDRGTTGELFF	TGTGCCATCAGGGACCGGGACAGAGGGACCACCGGGGAGCTGTTTTTT
TRBV7-8	TRBJ2-7	15	-	-	CASSLARGVDYEQYF	TGTGCCAGCAGCTTAGCAAGGGGGGTGGACTACGAGCAGTACTTC
TRBV7-8	TRBJ1-2	15	-	many	CASSLASEPNYGYTF	TGTGCCAGCAGCTTAGCTTCGGAGCCAAACTATGGCTACACCTTC
TRBV7-3	TRBJ2-5	13	TRBD2	-	CATSRGSQETQYF	TGTGCCACCTCGCGGGGGTCCCAAGAGACCCAGTACTTC
TRBV24-1	TRBJ2-1	16	TRBD2	many	CATSDLNSGRDNEQFF	TGTGCCACCAGTGACCTTAATAGCGGGAGGGACAATGAGCAGTTCTTC
TRBV10-3	TRBJ2-5	13	-	-	CAISAAHQGTQYF	TGTGCCATCAGCGCGGCCCACCAAGGGACCCAGTACTTC
TRBV30	TRBJ1-1	14	-	-	CAWSGGALNTEAFF	TGTGCCTGGAGTGGGGGAGCGTTGAACACTGAAGCTTTCTTT
TRBV10-2	TRBJ1-1	11	-	many	CASSENTEAFF	TGCGCCAGCAGTGAGAACACTGAAGCTTTCTTT
TRBV5-1	TRBJ2-3	15	-	-	CASSLEGYRTDTQYF	TGCGCCAGCAGCTTGGAAGGGTATCGCACAGATACGCAGTATTTT
TRBV3-1	TRBJ1-1	14	-	-	CASSQIVADTEAFF	TGTGCCAGCAGTCAGATAGTGGCGGACACTGAAGCTTTCTTT
TRBV20-1	TRBJ1-1	12	-	once	CSGTEGLTEAFF	TGCAGTGGAACCGAGGGTTTGACTGAAGCTTTCTTT
TRBV19	TRBJ1-2	13	-	-	CASSSGPLSGYTF	TGTGCCAGTAGTAGTGGTCCTTTATCGGGCTACACCTTC
TRBV15	TRBJ1-1	16	-	-	CATSSPPGHMNTEAFF	TGTGCCACCAGCAGCCCCCCGGGACATATGAACACTGAAGCTTTCTTT
TRBV10-3	TRBJ1-1	14	-	-	CASSSRGGTPEAFF	TGTGCCAGCAGTTCCCGAGGGGGGACCCCTGAAGCTTTCTTT
TRBV12-3/TRBV12-4	TRBJ2-7	12	TRBD2	-	CASTSGRGEQYF	TGTGCCAGCACTAGCGGGAGGGGCGAGCAGTACTTC
TRBV2	TRBJ2-7	12	-	-	CASLSGSYEQYF	TGTGCCAGCCTCAGTGGCTCCTACGAGCAGTACTTC
TRBV24-1	TRBJ2-1	15	TRBD2	many	CATSAASGILYEQFF	TGTGCCACCAGTGCGGCTAGCGGGATTTTATATGAGCAGTTCTTC
TRBV20-1	TRBJ2-2	12	-	once	CSAVRVTGELFF	TGCAGTGCCGTCAGGGTCACCGGGGAGCTGTTTTTT
TRBV7-9	TRBJ2-7	14	-	-	CASSWGLRSYEQYF	TGTGCCAGCAGTTGGGGACTCCGCTCCTACGAGCAGTACTTC
TRBV7-9	TRBJ1-2	9	-	-	CASSFGYTF	TGTGCCAGCAGCTTCGGGTACACCTTC
TRBV6-5	TRBJ2-7	13	-	few	CASSYRPDYEQYF	TGTGCCAGCAGTTACCGGCCCGACTACGAGCAGTACTTC
TRBV10-3	TRBJ1-1	13	-	-	CAISEDSDTEAFF	TGTGCCATCAGTGAGGACAGCGACACTGAAGCTTTCTTT
TRBV7-9	TRBJ2-2	12	-	many	CASSSSAGELFF	TGTGCCAGCAGCTCCTCGGCCGGGGAGCTGTTTTTT
TRBV9	TRBJ1-2	13	-	many	CASSVESNYGYTF	TGTGCCAGCAGCGTAGAATCGAACTATGGCTACACCTTC
TRBV5-8	TRBJ2-1	13	TRBD1	many	CASSLTGPNEQFF	TGTGCCAGCAGCCTGACAGGGCCCAATGAGCAGTTCTTC
TRBV6-1	TRBJ1-5	18	TRBD1	-	CASSVGQGGFYSNQPQHF	TGTGCCAGCAGTGTCGGACAGGGGGGGTTTTATAGCAATCAGCCCCAGCATTTT
TRBV30	TRBJ2-7	13	-	many	CAWSVHGAYEQYF	TGTGCCTGGAGTGTACATGGGGCCTACGAGCAGTACTTC
TRBV30	TRBJ2-1	12	-	-	CAWSGSNNEQFF	TGTGCCTGGAGTGGATCCAACAATGAGCAGTTCTTC
TRBV7-9	TRBJ1-6	12	-	few	CASSGNGSPLHF	TGTGCCAGCAGCGGAAACGGTTCACCCCTCCACTTT
TRBV20-1	TRBJ1-2	15	-	many	CSATIDSLNNYGYTF	TGCAGTGCTACTATCGACAGCTTAAATAACTATGGCTACACCTTC
TRBV5-1	TRBJ2-3	15	-	-	CASSSVDFQTDTQYF	TGCGCCAGCAGCTCCGTAGACTTTCAGACAGATACGCAGTATTTT
TRBV5-6	TRBJ2-7	16	-	many	CASSLGTGQGYYEQYF	TGTGCCAGCAGCTTGGGCACCGGTCAGGGTTACTACGAGCAGTACTTC
TRBV12-3/TRBV12-4	TRBJ2-1	15	-	many	CASSLEGTTYNEQFF	TGTGCCAGCAGTTTAGAAGGAACCACCTACAATGAGCAGTTCTTC
TRBV6-1	TRBJ2-7	15	TRBD1	-	CASRPGTGISYEQYF	TGTGCCAGCAGGCCCGGGACAGGGATCTCCTACGAGCAGTACTTC